These 32 T cell receptor beta chains were sequenced from one sample in a study of OX40 agonist ivuxolimab in advanced cancers. Library preparation employed the immunoSEQ multiplex PCR assay. Imported from immuneACCESS, the table was reduced by TCRdb to in-frame sequences with V and J called. These copies leave out some clones; in studies compared against another copy, an unresolved V gene accounts for under half, and the cause of the remainder is not known. In this sample the table shows around 67,000 clones, nearly 90% of which occur a single time. The top ten clonotypes cover under 1.5% of the sample. The sample in question was CD4+ or CD8+ T cells sorted from blood, obtained in a trial of the OX40 agonist ivuxolimab. These TCRs come from an adult with an advanced solid tumor such as melanoma, head and neck, liver or kidney cancer.

This clone was picked up one time. The J gene is TRBJ2-2, the V gene TRBV6-6; D might be TRBD2 (6 bases). V was cut by 0 bases and J by 2 bases, with 10 bases left in between. CDR3 length equals 16 residues. Germline V gene data show CDR1 as MNHNY and CDR2 as SVGAGI (reference sequence). In nucleotides, the CDR3 is TGTGCCAGCAGTTACTCGGGACTGTCAAACACCGGGGAGCTGTTTTTT. It codes for CASSYSGLSNTGELFF.

The rearrangement links TRBV4-1 to TRBJ2-5; D not resolved. CDR3 length: 13 residues. The V end was cut by 1 base, the J end by 4 bases, with 7 bases between. Germline V gene lookup returns CDR1 MGHRA and CDR2 YSYEKL. CDR3 nucleotides: TGCGCCAGCAGCCAAGGGGCGCGAGAGACCCAGTACTTC. Translated, it gives CASSQGARETQYF.

The rearrangement uses TRBV30 and TRBJ1-6; D uncertain. Germline values: CDR1 GTSNPN, CDR2 SVGIG (reference sequence). The CDR3 sequence is 14 residues long. Deletions cut 2 bases from V and 0 bases from J, with 5 bases between. The DNA of the CDR3 is TGTGCCTGGAGTACGGGCTCCTATAATTCACCCCTCCACTTT. This encodes CAWSTGSYNSPLHF.

This clone was recorded only once. The CDR3 coding sequence is TGTGCCAGCAGCTTTTCCACAGGGGGTTCCTACGAGCAGTACTTC. Protein sequence: CASSFSTGGSYEQYF. V gene TRBV7-2 combines with J gene TRBJ2-7; 8 nucleotides align to TRBD1. The germline V gene encodes CDR1 SGHTA and CDR2 FQGNSA. The CDR3 loop spans 15 amino acids. The trim removed 3 bases at V and 1 base at J, leaving 5 bases unmatched.

V is TRBV27 and J is TRBJ1-5; TRBD1 matches at 9 bases. Trimming removed 7 bases from V and 9 bases from J; junction bases left unmatched: 13. Germline V gene data show CDR1 as MNHEY and CDR2 as SMNVEV (reference sequence). The CDR3 contains 15 residues. Here the CDR3 DNA reads TGTGCCAGCACCCTACAGGGGACAGGGTTATGGCCCCAGCATTTT. Translated, it gives CASTLQGTGLWPQHF.

The genes are TRBV5-6 and TRBJ2-3; no clear D. CDR3 length: 16 residues. Trimming took off 3 bases at V and 2 bases at J, with 16 bases between the two ends. Germline V gives CDR1 SGHDT, CDR2 YYEEEE. CDR3 residues: CASSYGSSSHTDTQYF. As DNA, the CDR3 is TGTGCCAGCAGCTATGGGTCCTCTTCTCACACAGATACGCAGTATTTT. Using reference TRBV5-6 and TRBJ2-3 for the parts outside the CDR3, the full variable domain is DAGVTQSPTHLIKTRGQQVTLRCSPKSGHDTVSWYQQALGQGPQFIFQYYEEEERQRGNFPDRFSGHQFPNYSSELNVNALLLGDSALYLCASSYGSSSHTDTQYFGPGTRLTVL.

The chain recombines TRBV18 with TRBJ1-4; D call uncertain. The germline V and J ends were trimmed by 5 bases and 8 bases, with 9 bases remaining between them. CDR1 KGHSH and CDR2 LQKENI come from the germline V gene. The CDR3 runs 12 residues. The CDR3 coding sequence is TGTGCCAGCTCAGCCGTAGGAGAAAAACTGTTTTTT. Translating it yields CASSAVGEKLFF.

This chain links TRBV28 with TRBJ1-2, with a tentative D call TRBD1 (5 bases). Germline loops: CDR1 MDHEN, CDR2 SYDVKM. The CDR3 contains 14 residues. Trimming left V 4 bases short and J 5 bases short, with 14 bases between. CDR3 bases: TGTGCCAGCAGTTGGGGGACTCGAGCTTATGGCTACACCTTC. Translation gives CASSWGTRAYGYTF.

This clone was observed once. The rearrangement joins TRBV7-2 to TRBJ2-2, with 14 bases aligning to TRBD2. V shed 5 bases, J shed 6 bases, and the junction held 5 bases outside the gene matches. The germline CDR1 and CDR2 sequences are SGHTA and FQGNSA. The CDR3 has 16 amino acids. CDR3 bases: TGTGCCAGCAGCAGGACTAGCGGGAGGTCCTCCGGGGAGCTGTTTTTT. It is translated as CASSRTSGRSSGELFF.

V is TRBV5-6 and J is TRBJ1-2, with no clear D. This CDR3 is 13 amino acids long. CDR1 is SGHDT and CDR2 is YYEEEE in the germline V gene. The germline V and J ends were trimmed by 8 bases and 2 bases, with 13 bases remaining between them. The CDR3 reads CASGPGANYGYTF. The DNA of the CDR3 is TGTGCCAGTGGACCAGGCGCCAACTATGGCTACACCTTC. The variable domain in full, completed from reference TRBV5-6 and TRBJ1-2, reads DAGVTQSPTHLIKTRGQQVTLRCSPKSGHDTVSWYQQALGQGPQFIFQYYEEEERQRGNFPDRFSGHQFPNYSSELNVNALLLGDSALYLCASGPGANYGYTFGSGTRLTVV.

The rearrangement joins TRBV5-4 to TRBJ2-1; TRBD2 aligns across 10 bases. V lost 0 bases, J lost 10 bases, and 7 bases stayed unmatched. The CDR3 contains 15 residues. Germline V gives CDR1 SGHNT, CDR2 YYREEE (reference sequence). CDR3 residues: CASSLGSGRAGEQFF. The CDR3 DNA sequence: TGTGCCAGCAGCTTGGGAAGCGGGAGGGCCGGCGAGCAGTTCTTC.

The J gene is TRBJ1-1, the V gene TRBV6-6, with D possibly TRBD1 on 6 matching bases. Germline values: CDR1 MNHNY, CDR2 SVGAGI (reference sequence). Trimming pared 7 bases from V and 1 base from J, leaving 10 bases between. CDR3 size: 13 residues. The CDR3 loop reads CASIDRRNTEAFF. In nucleotides, the CDR3 is TGTGCCAGCATAGACAGGAGGAACACTGAAGCTTTCTTT.

The rearrangement links TRBV7-2 to TRBJ1-2, with unresolved D. Trimming took 3 bases from V and 4 from J, leaving 9 bases between them. The CDR3 loop spans 13 amino acids. Per the germline V gene, CDR1 is SGHTA and CDR2 is FQGNSA. For the CDR3, the DNA is TGTGCCAGCAGCTTGCAAAGCGGCTATGGCTACACCTTC. Translating it yields CASSLQSGYGYTF.

This clone was seen once. This chain links TRBV10-3 with TRBJ1-1; TRBD1 aligns across 9 bases. CDR3 length equals 15 residues. CDR1 ENHRY and CDR2 SYGVKD come from the germline V gene. J lost 0 bases, V lost 6 bases, and 5 bases had no gene match. The CDR3 DNA is TGTGCCATCAGCGGACAGGGGACTTTGAACACTGAAGCTTTCTTT. It encodes CAISGQGTLNTEAFF.

V usage is TRBV4-3 and J usage is TRBJ2-3, with 7 bases fitting TRBD1. The CDR3 is 15 residues long. The germline V gene encodes CDR1 LGHNA and CDR2 YSLEER. With 6 bases clipped from V and 2 bases from J, the junction kept 8 bases outside the gene matches. The CDR3 nucleotides read TGCGCCAGCAGTAAAAGGGGACAGTCCACAGATACGCAGTATTTT. It codes for CASSKRGQSTDTQYF.

The rearrangement uses TRBV5-4 and TRBJ2-1; tentatively, D is TRBD1 (6 bases). Deletions cut 0 bases from V and 5 bases from J, with 12 bases between. Germline V gene data show CDR1 as SGHNT and CDR2 as YYREEE (reference sequence). The CDR3 spans 15 residues. In nucleotides, the CDR3 is TGTGCCAGCAGCTTGGGTTCAGGGGCGCACAATGAGCAGTTCTTC. Amino acids: CASSLGSGAHNEQFF.

DNA for the CDR3: TGTGCCAGCAGCTTGGAGGGACAGAAAAACTATGGCTACACCTTC. This sequence encodes CASSLEGQKNYGYTF. This chain uses TRBV5-5 with TRBJ1-2, with 7 bases that match TRBD1. The V gene end was trimmed by 0 bases and the J gene end by 2 bases; junction bases not matched to a gene: 4. CDR1 SGHKS and CDR2 YYEKEE come from the germline V gene (reference sequence). The CDR3 extends over 15 amino acids.

The chain carries TRBV4-2 and TRBJ2-1; TRBD2 is a possible D gene (6 bases). V was pared by 4 bases and J by 5 bases, with 12 bases between. The CDR3 length is 14 residues. Germline CDR1 LGHNA, CDR2 YNFKEQ. CDR3 region: CASSLRTTNNEQFF. The CDR3 nucleotides are TGTGCCAGCAGCCTTAGGACTACAAACAATGAGCAGTTCTTC.

The chain couples TRBV2 to TRBJ2-2; the D call may be TRBD1 or TRBD2 (5 bases each). The CDR3 totals 15 residues. Germline CDR1 and CDR2: SNHLY and FYNNEI. With 9 bases removed from V and 0 bases from J, the gap between germline ends came to 14 bases. The CDR3: CASARGGSNTGELFF. CDR3 DNA: TGTGCCAGTGCACGTGGGGGATCGAACACCGGGGAGCTGTTTTTT.

This clone has a handful of counts. This chain connects TRBV28 to TRBJ2-7; D is possibly TRBD1 (5 bases). The CDR3 is made up of 12 amino acids. V was shortened by 5 bases and J by 4 bases, with 9 bases between the two germline ends. The germline gives CDR1 MDHEN, CDR2 SYDVKM. The CDR3 loop reads CASSPRQYEQYF. Here the CDR3 DNA reads TGTGCCAGCAGTCCACGACAGTACGAGCAGTACTTC. The full variable domain, rest sourced from reference TRBV28 and TRBJ2-7, is DVKVTQSSRYLVKRTGEKVFLECVQDMDHENMFWYRQDPGLGLRLIYFSYDVKMKEKGDIPEGYSVSREKKERFSLILESASTNQTSMYLCASSPRQYEQYFGPGTRLTVT.

The rearrangement joins TRBV19 to TRBJ1-4; TRBD1 matches 8 bases. With V trimmed by 3 bases and J by 5 bases, 5 bases remained unmatched. The CDR3 loop spans 15 amino acids. CDR1 and CDR2 from the germline V gene are LNHDA and SQIVND (reference sequence). CDR3 loop: CASSIWTGPNEKLFF. DNA of the CDR3: TGTGCCAGTAGTATTTGGACAGGGCCAAATGAAAAACTGTTTTTT.

The genes are TRBV30 and TRBJ1-4; D call uncertain. The germline V and J ends were trimmed by 3 bases and 2 bases, with 10 bases remaining between them. The germline gives CDR1 GTSNPN, CDR2 SVGIG (reference sequence). The CDR3 loop spans 14 amino acids. CDR3 amino acids: CAWSRTKTNEKLFF. CDR3 nucleotides: TGTGCCTGGAGCCGGACTAAGACTAATGAAAAACTGTTTTTT. Supplemented by reference TRBV30 and TRBJ1-4, the full variable domain reads SQTIHQWPATLVQPVGSPLSLECTVEGTSNPNLYWYRQAAGRGLQLLFYSVGIGQISSEVPQNLSASRPQDRQFILSSKKLLLSDSGFYLCAWSRTKTNEKLFFGSGTQLSVL.

The V call is TRBV30, the J call TRBJ2-5; 7 nucleotides line up with TRBD1. Germline-derived CDR1 and CDR2 are GTSNPN and SVGIG (reference sequence). The length of the CDR3 is 13 residues. The V and J ends lost 3 bases and 1 base, in that order; junction bases with no gene match: 2. This CDR3 reads CAWRRQGQETQYF. The CDR3 DNA is TGTGCCTGGAGGAGACAGGGCCAAGAGACCCAGTACTTC. Looking up the rest from reference TRBV30 and TRBJ2-5 gives the full variable domain: SQTIHQWPATLVQPVGSPLSLECTVEGTSNPNLYWYRQAAGRGLQLLFYSVGIGQISSEVPQNLSASRPQDRQFILSSKKLLLSDSGFYLCAWRRQGQETQYFGPGTRLLVL.

The gene calls are TRBV6-5 and TRBJ2-7, with 11 bases fitting TRBD1. Germline V lookup: CDR1 MNHEY, CDR2 SVGAGI. The ends lost 6 bases at V and 5 bases at J; junction bases unmatched: 9. This CDR3 comprises 15 residues. The DNA for the CDR3 is TGTGCCAGCAGCCCGCCTGGGACAGGGGGTCACGAGCAGTACTTC. Translation gives CASSPPGTGGHEQYF.

V and J are TRBV7-2 and TRBJ2-3; TRBD1 agrees at 10 bases. V lost 5 bases, J lost 2 bases, and 4 bases stayed unmatched. The CDR3 sequence is 15 residues long. Germline CDR1 SGHTA, CDR2 FQGNSA. The CDR3 protein is CASSRRQGATDTQYF. The CDR3 DNA sequence: TGTGCCAGCAGCCGAAGACAGGGGGCCACAGATACGCAGTATTTT.

J is TRBJ2-7 and V is TRBV10-3, with D possibly matching TRBD2 (7 bases). The CDR3 length is 16 residues. Per the germline V gene, CDR1 is ENHRY and CDR2 is SYGVKD. The ends were cut back, 5 bases at V and 5 bases at J, with 22 bases in the middle. CDR3 protein: CAISQRLRAGADEQYF. The CDR3 DNA follows: TGTGCCATCAGTCAGAGACTTAGGGCGGGGGCCGACGAGCAGTACTTC.

The chain carries TRBV28 and TRBJ1-5, with D possibly TRBD1 on 5 matching bases. The CDR3 covers 15 residues. V was trimmed by 4 bases and J by 2 bases, leaving 12 bases between them. CDR1 is MDHEN and CDR2 is SYDVKM in the germline V gene. The CDR3 loop reads CASSSGGDGNQPQHF. The CDR3 DNA reads as TGTGCCAGCAGTTCTGGGGGGGATGGCAATCAGCCCCAGCATTTT.

This clone was seen more than once but under ten times. V gene TRBV7-9 combines with J gene TRBJ1-1; the D is unclear. Germline V gene lookup returns CDR1 SEHNR and CDR2 FQNEAQ (reference sequence). Trimming took 2 bases from V and 3 from J, leaving 10 bases between them. This CDR3 region has 14 residues. The CDR3 reads CASSLSSGDTEAFF. DNA of the CDR3: TGTGCCAGCAGCTTATCCAGCGGGGACACTGAAGCTTTCTTT.

The gene calls are TRBV23-1 and TRBJ2-7; the D is unclear. TRBV23-1 is assigned to the ORF class and has an uncertain function. The CDR3 sequence is 12 residues long. V lost 6 bases to trimming and J lost 3 bases, with 9 bases between them. CDR3 loop: CASSLRFYEQYF. The CDR3 DNA reads as TGCGCCAGCAGCCTACGGTTCTACGAGCAGTACTTC.

The CDR3 protein is CAWTRGGSYSNQPQHF. In DNA form, the CDR3 reads TGTGCCTGGACCCGAGGGGGATCCTATAGCAATCAGCCCCAGCATTTT. This chain joins TRBV30 and TRBJ1-5; D might be TRBD1 (6 bases). The germline V gene has CDR1 GTSNPN and CDR2 SVGIG (reference sequence). This CDR3 comprises 16 residues. Between the trimmed V and J ends, which lost 4 bases and 0 bases, there was a span of 16 bases.

The rearrangement uses TRBV7-9 and TRBJ2-5; D possibly corresponds to TRBD2 (6 bases). Germline loops: CDR1 SEHNR, CDR2 FQNEAQ (reference sequence). Trimming removed 1 base at V and 4 bases at J, with 10 bases between. The CDR3 is made up of 14 amino acids. The CDR3 protein is CASSLVGGRETQYF. In DNA, the CDR3 is TGTGCCAGCAGCTTAGTTGGGGGGAGAGAGACCCAGTACTTC.

This chain connects TRBV6-6 to TRBJ1-3; D gene unclear. The CDR3 extends over 14 amino acids. Trimming took 8 bases from V and 2 from J, leaving 13 bases between them. CDR1 MNHNY and CDR2 SVGAGI come from the germline V gene (reference sequence). CDR3: CASEDSGAGNTIYF. The CDR3 coding sequence is TGTGCCAGCGAGGACTCAGGCGCTGGAAACACCATATATTTT.